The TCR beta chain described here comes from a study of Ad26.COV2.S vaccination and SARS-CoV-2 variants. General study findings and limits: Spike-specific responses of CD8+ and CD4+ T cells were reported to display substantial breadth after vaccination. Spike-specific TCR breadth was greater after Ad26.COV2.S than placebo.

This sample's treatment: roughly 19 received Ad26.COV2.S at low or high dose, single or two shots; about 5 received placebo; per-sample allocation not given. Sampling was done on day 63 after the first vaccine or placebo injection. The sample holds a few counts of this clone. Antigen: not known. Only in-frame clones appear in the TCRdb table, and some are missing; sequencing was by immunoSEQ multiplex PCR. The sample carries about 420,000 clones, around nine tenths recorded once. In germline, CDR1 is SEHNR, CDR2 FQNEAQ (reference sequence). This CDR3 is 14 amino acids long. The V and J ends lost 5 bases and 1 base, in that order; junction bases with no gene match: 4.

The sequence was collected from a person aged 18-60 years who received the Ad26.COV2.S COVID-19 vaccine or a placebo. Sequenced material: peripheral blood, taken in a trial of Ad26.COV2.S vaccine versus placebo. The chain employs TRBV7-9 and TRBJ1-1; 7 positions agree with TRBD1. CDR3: CASSLDRTNTEAFF. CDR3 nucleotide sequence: TGTGCCAGCAGCCTGGACAGGACGAACACTGAAGCTTTCTTT.